This T cell receptor (beta chain) is drawn from a study of blood T cell repertoires in COVID-19 (dated by TCRdb to 2018 to 2021). About the study as a whole: The collaborator samples originated in the United States, Italy and Spain and spanned the acute and convalescent phases of COVID-19. The repertoires were made available in a free public database intended to serve as a resource for research on the immune response to SARS-CoV-2. Samples came from the ongoing ImmuneRACE study (first 160 participants) plus 1,254 subjects from 6 global collaborators. The prospective study material was composed of cDNA or gDNA derived from T cells, B-cell-depleted T cells, or PBMCs. Where available, HLA class I and class II types were taken from metadata supplied by the sample provider and were not determined by assay-based typing. The dataset comprised deeply sampled blood TCRbeta repertoires from subjects exposed to, actively infected with, or recovered from COVID-19. Nearly every sample came with metadata listing a de-identified subject ID, COVID-19 status, age in years and sex.

Participants in the prospective study were aged roughly 18 to 100 years, lived in under 30 United States geographic areas, and enrolled through a virtual design. In the prospective study, cohorts were assigned on the basis of participant-reported clinical history obtained from a screening survey and a study questionnaire. Exposed participants had been in contact with someone with a PCR-confirmed or clinician-diagnosed COVID-19 case within 2 weeks of study entry. Mobile phlebotomists in the prospective study collected whole blood, serum and a nasopharyngeal or oropharyngeal swab from every participant. Over a roughly 2-month period, participants in the prospective study had the option of providing additional blood draws and questionnaires. Blood samples from the prospective study were shipped frozen or at room temperature prior to DNA extraction. The immunoSEQ Assay, a bias-controlled multiplex PCR, was used to amplify TCRbeta CDR3 regions from genomic DNA. On the authors' methods: The number of nucleated cells in each sample was estimated from the amplification of reference gene primers within the assay. Sequence reads were collapsed and filtered to measure the absolute abundance of every unique TCRbeta CDR3 rearrangement. For each sample, productive Simpson clonality was calculated by taking the square root of Simpson's diversity index across productive rearrangements. The clones in this table, taken by TCRdb from immuneACCESS, are in-frame only. Not every clone is retained; where verified, under half of the shortfall comes from an unresolved V gene, and the cause of the rest is unknown. The DNA gave D and trimming, while V, J and clone size come from that table. Here the sample has about 150,000 clones; around 80% occur a single time. Together, the top ten hold over 4% of the sample.

General findings and caveats noted by the study authors: Clinical and demographic metadata were provided uncurated, with the amount varying by source and participant.

CDR1 and CDR2 (MGHRA, YSYEKL) derive from the germline V gene. At the junction V is shortened by 2 bases and J by 0 bases, with 13 bases in between. Spanning cysteine to phenylalanine, the CDR3 consists of 16 amino acids. The entry retains the CDR3 DNA only, 48 bases that are in frame from base 1. Turning to this clone: Its antigen remains unidentified. The sample holds no much larger clone one base away, and base qualities are not on file.

This sequence uses TRBV4-1 and TRBJ1-2; a weak D assignment points to TRBD1 (6 bases agree). Sample: PBMCs or T cells enriched from blood (not recorded which). This sequence was found in a man aged 65-85 years who had been exposed to COVID-19. CDR3 protein: CASSQSPGVANYGYTF. In nucleotides, the sequence is TGCGCCAGCAGCCAATCACCAGGGGTTGCTAACTATGGCTACACCTTC.